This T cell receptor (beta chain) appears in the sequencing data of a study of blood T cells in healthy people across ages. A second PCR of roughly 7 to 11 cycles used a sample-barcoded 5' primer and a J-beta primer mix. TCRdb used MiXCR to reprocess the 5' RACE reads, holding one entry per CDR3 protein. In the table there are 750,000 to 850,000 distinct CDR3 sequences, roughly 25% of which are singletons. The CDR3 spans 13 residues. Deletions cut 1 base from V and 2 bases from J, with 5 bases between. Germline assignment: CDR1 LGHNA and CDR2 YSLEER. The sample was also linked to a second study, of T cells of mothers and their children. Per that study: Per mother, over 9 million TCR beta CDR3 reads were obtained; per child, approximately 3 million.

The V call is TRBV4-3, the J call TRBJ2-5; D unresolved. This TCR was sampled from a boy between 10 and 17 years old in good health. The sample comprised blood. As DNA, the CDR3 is TGCGCCAGCAGCCAAGGCAGTCAAGAGACCCAGTACTTC. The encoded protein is CASSQGSQETQYF.